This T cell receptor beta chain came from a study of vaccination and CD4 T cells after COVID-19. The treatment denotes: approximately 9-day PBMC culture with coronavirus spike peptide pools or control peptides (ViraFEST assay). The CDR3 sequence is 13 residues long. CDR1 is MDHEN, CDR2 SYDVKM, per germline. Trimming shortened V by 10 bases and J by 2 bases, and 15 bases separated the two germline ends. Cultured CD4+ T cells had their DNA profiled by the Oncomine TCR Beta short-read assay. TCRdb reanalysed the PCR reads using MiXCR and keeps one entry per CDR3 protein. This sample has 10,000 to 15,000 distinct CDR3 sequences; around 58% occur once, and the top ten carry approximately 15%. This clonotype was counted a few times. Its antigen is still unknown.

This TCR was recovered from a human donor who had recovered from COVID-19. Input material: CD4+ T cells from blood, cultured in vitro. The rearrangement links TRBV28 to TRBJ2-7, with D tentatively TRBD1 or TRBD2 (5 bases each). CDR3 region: CATSGTAAYEQYF. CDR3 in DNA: TGTGCCACCTCCGGGACCGCGGCCTACGAGCAGTACTTC.